A selection of T cell receptor beta chains follows, all from one sample in a study of CD8+ T cells in alopecia areata. Assay: immunoSEQ multiplex PCR; the TCRdb copy retains only in-frame clones and omits some. This table has roughly 110,000 clones, 84% appearing once. This material consisted of CD8+ T cells sorted from blood, taken at week 24, from a patient treated with tofacitinib. All receptors derive from a human donor with alopecia areata. Both conserved end residues are part of each CDR3. D genes are given only for firm matches. Where a row states a size, it is once, few, many or the class of an expanded clone; other rows omit it.

TRBJ2-1 NA NA TRBV7-9 TGTGCCAGCAGCTTTGGCAATGAGCAGTTCTTC CASSFGNEQFF
TRBJ1-2 few NA TRBV29-1 TGCAGCGTGGCGCAGGGCTATGGCTACACCTTC CSVAQGYGYTF
TRBJ2-5 few NA TRBV7-9 TGTGCCAGCAGCACTTCCCGGACGGAGTCGGAGACCCAGTACTTC CASSTSRTESETQYF
TRBJ2-6 NA NA TRBV19 TGTGCCAGTAAGCCAGGGGGGTCGACTGGGGCCAACGTCCTGACTTTC CASKPGGSTGANVLTF
TRBJ2-4 NA NA TRBV21-1 TGTGCCAGCAGCAGTACAGGGCCGAGCTACATTCAGTACTTC CASSSTGPSYIQYF
TRBJ1-2 NA TRBD1 TRBV7-9 TGTGCCAGCAGCGCTCTCCGGACAGGGGGTAACTATGGCTACACCTTC CASSALRTGGNYGYTF
TRBJ2-7 NA TRBD1 TRBV4-3 TGCGCCAGCAGCCAGCGCCGGGACAGGGCCCCCTACGAGCAGTACTTC CASSQRRDRAPYEQYF
TRBJ2-7 few NA TRBV12-2 TGTGCAAGTCGCTCAAGACTAGCGGGGGGACGTTACGAGCAGTACTTC CASRSRLAGGRYEQYF
TRBJ2-6 NA NA TRBV29-1 TGCAGCGCCTTGGATGTCTCTGGGGCCAACGTCCTGACTTTC CSALDVSGANVLTF
TRBJ2-5 NA NA TRBV7-8 TGTGCCAGCAGCTACAAAAGCCTGGGTCGAGAGACCCAGTACTTC CASSYKSLGRETQYF
TRBJ2-2 NA TRBD1 TRBV4-1 TGCGCCAGCAGCCACCAATACAGGGGGCCGAACACCGGGGAGCTGTTTTTT CASSHQYRGPNTGELFF
TRBJ2-6 few NA TRBV4-2 TGTGCCAGCAGCCAGCATAACGGCGGGGCCAACGTCCTGACTTTC CASSQHNGGANVLTF
TRBJ2-6 NA NA TRBV7-2 TGTGCCAGCAGCTTAGCCGGGGCCAACGTCCTGACTTTC CASSLAGANVLTF
TRBJ2-6 NA NA TRBV5-4 TGTGCCAGCAGCTTGGAAGTTCCACCCTCTGGGGCCAACGTCCTGACTTTC CASSLEVPPSGANVLTF
TRBJ2-7 NA NA TRBV19 TGTGCCAGTAGTATTCGTCACGGCTCCTACGAGCAGTACTTC CASSIRHGSYEQYF
TRBJ2-4 NA NA TRBV7-2 TGTGCCAGCAGCCCTATCCCTGGGGAAAACATTCAGTACTTC CASSPIPGENIQYF
TRBJ1-5 NA NA TRBV5-1 TGCGCCAGCAGCCCTGAGAAGACCCAGCATTTT CASSPEKTQHF
TRBJ1-1 NA TRBD1 TRBV11-2 TGTGCCAGCAGCTTAGATGGCCCGGACAGGGACACTGAAGCTTTCTTT CASSLDGPDRDTEAFF
TRBJ2-5 NA TRBD2 TRBV7-2 TGTGCCAGCAGCTTACGGGGCCTAGGACTAGCGGCAGAGACCCAGTACTTC CASSLRGLGLAAETQYF
TRBJ2-7 few NA TRBV29-1 TGCAGCGTTGAAGATCTTGGGGGGCTTGGCGAGCAGTACTTC CSVEDLGGLGEQYF
TRBJ2-5 once NA TRBV4-1 TGCGCCAGCAGCCAAGTTTTCCCCATGATCAGGGAGACCCAGTACTTC CASSQVFPMIRETQYF
TRBJ2-7 NA TRBD1 TRBV6-5 TGTGCCAGCAGAACGACAGGGGGTACCTACGAGCAGTACTTC CASRTTGGTYEQYF
TRBJ1-5 NA NA TRBV4-2 TGTGCCAGCAGCCAAGAAATAGGACTTAGGGGGCAGCCCCAGCATTTT CASSQEIGLRGQPQHF
TRBJ1-2 NA NA TRBV13 TGTGCCAGCAGCTTATTCGGGCGGTCAGACTCCTATGGCTACACCTTC CASSLFGRSDSYGYTF